These 21 T cell receptor beta chains originate from one sample sequenced in a study of OX40 agonist ivuxolimab in advanced cancers. Some clones are missing from TCRdb's copy, which holds only in-frame ones; the method was immunoSEQ multiplex PCR. The sample holds 36,000 or so clones, about 81% seen once. The sequenced sample was CD4+ or CD8+ T cells sorted from blood, obtained in a trial of the OX40 agonist ivuxolimab. The receptors come from an adult with an advanced solid tumor such as melanoma, head and neck, liver or kidney cancer.

The V call is TRBV7-7, the J call TRBJ2-5; 13 bases match TRBD2. The CDR3 has 15 residues. V was pared by 5 bases and J by 2 bases, with 2 bases of the junction left unmatched. Per germline, CDR1 SSHAT and CDR2 FNYEAQ (reference sequence). The CDR3, as DNA: TGTGCCAGCAGCCTGGGACTAGCGGGACAAGAGACCCAGTACTTC. Translated, it gives CASSLGLAGQETQYF.

This chain connects TRBV18 to TRBJ1-1, with D unresolved. This CDR3 has 12 amino acids. V gave up 1 base and J gave up 8 bases, with 8 bases separating them. Looked up from germline, CDR1 is KGHSH and CDR2 is LQKENI. This chain's CDR3 is CASSPRQGEAFF. The CDR3 nucleotides are TGTGCCAGCTCACCACGTCAAGGGGAAGCTTTCTTT.

CDR3: CASSLGRVGNEKLFF. The CDR3, as DNA: TGTGCCAGCAGTTTAGGAAGGGTCGGTAATGAAAAACTGTTTTTT. This chain uses TRBV27 with TRBJ1-4, with D uncertain. The CDR3 consists of 15 residues. In germline, CDR1 is MNHEY, CDR2 SMNVEV (reference sequence). Between the trimmed V and J ends, which lost 2 bases and 4 bases, there was a span of 11 bases.

The chain uses TRBV7-2 and TRBJ2-1; D might be TRBD1 or TRBD2, each matching 5 bases. V dropped 4 bases and J dropped 8 bases, with 21 bases sitting between them. The CDR3 runs to 16 residues. Per germline, CDR1 SGHTA and CDR2 FQGNSA. The CDR3 sequence: CASSSAYRGPADEQFF. Here the CDR3 DNA reads TGTGCCAGCAGCTCAGCTTACCGGGGCCCAGCCGATGAGCAGTTCTTC.

This clone was counted a few times. The genes are TRBV18 and TRBJ1-1; perhaps TRBD1 as D (6 bases). The CDR3 is 15 amino acids. The V and J ends lost 1 base and 2 bases respectively, with 11 bases between them. Germline-derived CDR1 and CDR2 are KGHSH and LQKENI. The CDR3 loop reads CASSPLRTANTEAFF. CDR3 sequence (DNA): TGTGCCAGCTCACCACTCAGGACAGCAAACACTGAAGCTTTCTTT.

The chain uses TRBV4-3 and TRBJ1-4; D is perhaps TRBD1 (5 bases). The CDR3 has 17 amino acids. Germline CDR1 reads LGHNA; CDR2 reads YSLEER. Between the trimmed V and J ends, which lost 0 bases and 5 bases, there was a span of 16 bases. The CDR3 bases are TGCGCCAGCAGCCAAGATCCGTATAGGGGTGGGAATGAAAAACTGTTTTTT. Its translation: CASSQDPYRGGNEKLFF.

The rearrangement uses TRBV29-1 and TRBJ2-5, with D maybe TRBD1 (6 bases). There are 13 residues in the CDR3. V lost 5 bases and J lost 4, with 14 bases in between. The germline CDR1 and CDR2 sequences are SQVTM and ANQGSEA. This chain's CDR3 is CSVNTGMGETQYF. Here the CDR3 DNA reads TGCAGCGTTAATACAGGGATGGGAGAGACCCAGTACTTC.

The chain carries TRBV18 and TRBJ1-1; unclear D gene. This CDR3 spans 14 amino acids. The V gene lost 1 base and the J gene lost 1 base, with 7 bases spanning the gap. Germline V gene sequence: CDR1 KGHSH, CDR2 LQKENI. The CDR3 DNA reads as TGTGCCAGCTCACCACTGGTTGGGAACACTGAAGCTTTCTTT. Translated, it gives CASSPLVGNTEAFF. Using reference TRBV18 and TRBJ1-1 for the parts outside the CDR3, the full variable domain is NAGVMQNPRHLVRRRGQEARLRCSPMKGHSHVYWYRQLPEEGLKFMVYLQKENIIDESGMPKERFSAEFPKEGPSILRIQQVVRGDSAAYFCASSPLVGNTEAFFGQGTRLTVV.

The V and J genes are TRBV11-2 and TRBJ1-6; D perhaps matches TRBD1 (6 bases). V gave up 1 base and J gave up 8 bases, with 15 bases separating them. Germline values: CDR1 SGHAT, CDR2 FQNNGV. The CDR3 spans 16 residues. The CDR3 DNA reads as TGTGCCAGCAGCTTAGGACCCAGGGGTGTGGATTCACCCCTCCACTTT. Its translation: CASSLGPRGVDSPLHF.

V is TRBV5-5 and J is TRBJ1-2, with 8 bases lining up with TRBD1. Germline CDR1 is SGHKS and CDR2 is YYEKEE (reference sequence). This CDR3 has 14 residues. V lost 5 bases, J lost 5 bases, and 8 bases stayed unmatched. The CDR3 here is CASRQGTGGYGYTF. CDR3 nucleotides: TGTGCCAGCAGGCAAGGGACAGGAGGGTATGGCTACACCTTC.

The genes are TRBV2 and TRBJ2-3, with TRBD2 identical over 9 bases. J lost 1 base, V lost 4 bases, and 6 bases had no gene match. Germline-derived CDR1 and CDR2 are SNHLY and FYNNEI. The CDR3 extends over 16 amino acids. The CDR3 region is CASSGLIAGGTDTQYF. The CDR3 nucleotides are TGTGCCAGCAGTGGTCTAATAGCGGGAGGCACAGATACGCAGTATTTT.

The chain couples TRBV27 to TRBJ2-7, with 7 bases identical to TRBD1. The CDR3 extends over 13 amino acids. The V segment lost 7 bases and the J segment 3 bases; nucleotides outside the gene matches: 6. Per the germline V gene, CDR1 is MNHEY and CDR2 is SMNVEV (reference sequence). The CDR3 loop reads CASTPGTDYEQYF. The CDR3 nucleotides read TGTGCCAGCACTCCCGGGACAGACTACGAGCAGTACTTC.

The chain is built from TRBV6-5 and TRBJ2-7, with D possibly matching TRBD2 (6 bases). The length of the CDR3 is 15 residues. Trimming removed 6 bases from V and 3 bases from J, with 18 bases in between. Germline V gene data show CDR1 as MNHEY and CDR2 as SVGAGI. This CDR3 reads CASRIQYTSLYEQYF. CDR3 sequence (DNA): TGTGCCAGCAGAATTCAGTACACTAGCCTCTACGAGCAGTACTTC.

For the CDR3, the DNA is TGTGCCAGCAGCCCAAGACAGGAGGGTAGAGGCTACACCTTC. This gives the protein CASSPRQEGRGYTF. The genes are TRBV14 and TRBJ1-2; possible D gene TRBD1, 6 bases. CDR1 and CDR2 from the germline V gene are SGHDN and FVKESK. The germline V and J ends were trimmed by 4 bases and 8 bases, with 17 bases remaining between them. This CDR3 spans 14 amino acids.

The chain recombines TRBV6-1 with TRBJ2-1; 10 bases align to TRBD2. Germline values: CDR1 MNHNS, CDR2 SASEGT. CDR3 size: 17 residues. The ends lost 2 bases at V and 8 bases at J; junction bases unmatched: 12. The CDR3 here is CASSERRGLAGDDEQFF. The CDR3 region has the DNA TGTGCCAGCAGTGAAAGGAGGGGGCTAGCGGGAGATGATGAGCAGTTCTTC.

The rearrangement links TRBV6-5 to TRBJ2-7; the match to TRBD2 covers 8 bases. V shed 6 bases and J 6 bases; nucleotides not matched to a gene: 13. This CDR3 spans 15 amino acids. The V gene's germline CDR1 is MNHEY and CDR2 SVGAGI. DNA of the CDR3: TGTGCCAGCAGAAAAGCGGGAGTAACCTCCCGCGAGCAGTACTTC. It is translated as CASRKAGVTSREQYF.

The chain employs TRBV28 and TRBJ2-7, with D perhaps matching TRBD1 (5 bases). V was clipped by 7 bases and J by 5 bases, with 18 bases between them. The CDR3 runs to 14 residues. The germline V gene encodes CDR1 MDHEN and CDR2 SYDVKM. The CDR3 nucleotides are TGTGCCAGCACCCTAGACAGTCTTAGGGACGAGCAGTACTTC. Translated, it gives CASTLDSLRDEQYF.

In this sample, this clone is medium-sized. The chain employs TRBV4-2 and TRBJ2-5, with TRBD2 as a possible D gene (6 bases). Trimming took 4 bases from V and 0 from J, leaving 15 bases between them. The CDR3 has 16 residues. Germline assignment: CDR1 LGHNA and CDR2 YNFKEQ. The CDR3 DNA follows: TGTGCCAGCAGCCTAGGAGGGGCTATGTACCAAGAGACCCAGTACTTC. This gives the protein CASSLGGAMYQETQYF.

This clone has only one observation. This sequence joins TRBV30 and TRBJ1-1; TRBD1 is a possible D gene (5 bases). The CDR3 length is 14 residues. Per the germline V gene, CDR1 is GTSNPN and CDR2 is SVGIG (reference sequence). The ends were cut back, 1 base at V and 2 bases at J, with 11 bases in the middle. DNA for the CDR3: TGTGCCTGGAGTGGGGACCGCTTAAACACTGAAGCTTTCTTT. This codes for CAWSGDRLNTEAFF.

The V and J genes are TRBV6-6 and TRBJ2-1, with D maybe TRBD2 (6 bases). Germline V gene lookup returns CDR1 MNHNY and CDR2 SVGAGI (reference sequence). With 6 bases removed from V and 4 bases from J, the gap between germline ends came to 16 bases. The CDR3 is 15 amino acids. The CDR3 is CASRRDFGEYNEQFF. DNA for the CDR3: TGTGCCAGCAGGCGGGACTTTGGGGAATACAATGAGCAGTTCTTC.

Written as DNA, the CDR3 is TGTGCCAGCAGCGCCGGACTAGCGGGGGGGTTTACGCAGTATTTT. Translated, it gives CASSAGLAGGFTQYF. The rearrangement joins TRBV9 to TRBJ2-3; 15 bases match TRBD2. Germline CDR1 reads SGDLS; CDR2 reads YYNGEE. Unmatched junction bases numbered 4, after V lost 3 bases and J lost 8 bases. CDR3 length: 15 amino acids.